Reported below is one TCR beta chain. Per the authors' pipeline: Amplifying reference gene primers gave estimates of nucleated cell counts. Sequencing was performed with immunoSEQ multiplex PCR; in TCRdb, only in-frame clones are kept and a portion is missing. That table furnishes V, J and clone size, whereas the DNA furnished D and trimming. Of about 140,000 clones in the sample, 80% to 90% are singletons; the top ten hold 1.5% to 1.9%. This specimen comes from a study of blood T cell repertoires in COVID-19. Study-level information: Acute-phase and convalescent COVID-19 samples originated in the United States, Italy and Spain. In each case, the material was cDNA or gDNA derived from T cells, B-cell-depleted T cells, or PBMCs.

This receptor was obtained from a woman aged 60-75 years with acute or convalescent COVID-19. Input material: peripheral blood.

The CDR3 nucleotides read TGTGCCAGCAGTTCACGACTTTCCTATAAACGAGAGACCCAGTACTTC. Residues: CASSSRLSYKRETQYF. V usage is TRBV11-1 and J usage is TRBJ2-5, with D uncertain. CDR1 SGHAT and CDR2 FQDESV come from the germline V gene (reference sequence). This CDR3 contains 16 residues. V was trimmed by 6 bases and J by 4 bases, leaving 21 bases between them.